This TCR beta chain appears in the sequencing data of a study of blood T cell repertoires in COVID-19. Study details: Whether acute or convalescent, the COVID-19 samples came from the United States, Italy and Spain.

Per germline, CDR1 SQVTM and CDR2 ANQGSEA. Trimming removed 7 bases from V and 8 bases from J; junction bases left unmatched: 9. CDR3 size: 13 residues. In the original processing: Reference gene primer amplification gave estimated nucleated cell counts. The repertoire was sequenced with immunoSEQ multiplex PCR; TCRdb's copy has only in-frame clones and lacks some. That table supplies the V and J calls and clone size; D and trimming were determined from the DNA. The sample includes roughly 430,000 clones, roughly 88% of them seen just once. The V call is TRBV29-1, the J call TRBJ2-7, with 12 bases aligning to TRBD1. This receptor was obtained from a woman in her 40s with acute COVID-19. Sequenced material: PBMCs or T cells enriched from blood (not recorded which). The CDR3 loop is CSAGTGGALKQYF. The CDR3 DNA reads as TGCAGCGCCGGGACAGGGGGCGCGTTAAAGCAGTACTTC.